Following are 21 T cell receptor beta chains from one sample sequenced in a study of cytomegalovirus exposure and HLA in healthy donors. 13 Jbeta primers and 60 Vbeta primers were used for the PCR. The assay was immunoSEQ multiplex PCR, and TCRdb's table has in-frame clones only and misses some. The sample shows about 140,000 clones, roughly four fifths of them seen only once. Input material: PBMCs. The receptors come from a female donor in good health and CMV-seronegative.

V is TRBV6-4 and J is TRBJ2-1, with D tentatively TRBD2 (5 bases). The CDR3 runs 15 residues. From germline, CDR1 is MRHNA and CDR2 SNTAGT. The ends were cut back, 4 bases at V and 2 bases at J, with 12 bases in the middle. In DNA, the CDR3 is TGTGCCAGCAGTGCCGAGGGATTCGCCTACAATGAGCAGTTCTTC. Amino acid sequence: CASSAEGFAYNEQFF.

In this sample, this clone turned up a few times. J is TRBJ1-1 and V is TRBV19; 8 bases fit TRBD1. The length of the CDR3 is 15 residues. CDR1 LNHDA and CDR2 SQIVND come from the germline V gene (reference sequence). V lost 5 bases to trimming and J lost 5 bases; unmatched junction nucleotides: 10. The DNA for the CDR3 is TGTGCCAGTAGTCCGCGGACAGGGCTGGGGACTGAAGCTTTCTTT. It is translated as CASSPRTGLGTEAFF. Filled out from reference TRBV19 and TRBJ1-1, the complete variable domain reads DGGITQSPKYLFRKEGQNVTLSCEQNLNHDAMYWYRQDPGQGLRLIYYSQIVNDFQKGDIAEGYSVSREKKESFPLTVTSAQKNPTAFYLCASSPRTGLGTEAFFGQGTRLTVV.

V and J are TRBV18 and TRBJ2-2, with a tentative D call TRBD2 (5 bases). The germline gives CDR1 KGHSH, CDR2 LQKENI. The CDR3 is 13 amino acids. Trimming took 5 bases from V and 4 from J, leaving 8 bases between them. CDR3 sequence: CASSRELTGELFF. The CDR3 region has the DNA TGTGCCAGCTCAAGGGAGCTCACCGGGGAGCTGTTTTTT.

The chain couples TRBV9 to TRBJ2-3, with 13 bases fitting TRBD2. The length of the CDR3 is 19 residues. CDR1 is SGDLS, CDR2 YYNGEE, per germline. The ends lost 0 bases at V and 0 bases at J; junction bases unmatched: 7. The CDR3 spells CASSVAGLAGMTSTDTQYF. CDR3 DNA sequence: TGTGCCAGCAGCGTAGCGGGACTAGCGGGGATGACTAGCACAGATACGCAGTATTTT.

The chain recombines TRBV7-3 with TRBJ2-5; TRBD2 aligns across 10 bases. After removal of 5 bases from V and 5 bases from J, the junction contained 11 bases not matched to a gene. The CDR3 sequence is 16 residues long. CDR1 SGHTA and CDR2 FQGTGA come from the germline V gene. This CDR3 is CASSDKVAGGLETQYF. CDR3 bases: TGTGCCAGCAGCGACAAAGTAGCGGGGGGCTTGGAGACCCAGTACTTC.

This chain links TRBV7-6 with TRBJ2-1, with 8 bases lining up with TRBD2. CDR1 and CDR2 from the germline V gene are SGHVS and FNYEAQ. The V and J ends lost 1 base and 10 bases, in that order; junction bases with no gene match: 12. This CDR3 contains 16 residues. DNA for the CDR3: TGTGCCAGCAGCTTAGGTGTTGGCGGGGGGCGACGCGAGCAGTTCTTC. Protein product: CASSLGVGGGRREQFF.

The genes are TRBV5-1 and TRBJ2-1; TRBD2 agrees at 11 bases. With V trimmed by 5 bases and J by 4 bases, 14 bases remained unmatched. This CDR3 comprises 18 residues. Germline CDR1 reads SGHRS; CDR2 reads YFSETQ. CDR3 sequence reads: CASSPREHSGGGYNEQFF. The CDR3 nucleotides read TGCGCCAGCAGTCCCAGAGAGCATAGCGGGGGGGGGTACAATGAGCAGTTCTTC.

Here the CDR3 DNA reads TGTGCCAGCAGCTTCGGACAGGGGGTAACGAATTCACCCCTCCACTTT. It codes for CASSFGQGVTNSPLHF. The gene calls are TRBV7-6 and TRBJ1-6, with TRBD1 matching 10 bases. The CDR3 is 16 amino acids. The trim removed 3 bases at V and 7 bases at J, leaving 6 bases unmatched. Germline assignment: CDR1 SGHVS and CDR2 FNYEAQ.

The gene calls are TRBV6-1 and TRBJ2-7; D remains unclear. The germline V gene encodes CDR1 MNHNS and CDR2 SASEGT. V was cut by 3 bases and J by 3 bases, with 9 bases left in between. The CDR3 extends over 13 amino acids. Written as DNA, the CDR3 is TGTGCCAGCAGTGAGGGCACCCACTACGAGCAGTACTTC. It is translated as CASSEGTHYEQYF.

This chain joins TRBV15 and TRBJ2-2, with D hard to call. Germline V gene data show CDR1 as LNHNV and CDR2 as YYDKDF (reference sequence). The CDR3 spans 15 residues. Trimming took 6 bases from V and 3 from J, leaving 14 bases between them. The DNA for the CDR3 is TGTGCCACCAGGGTGGGCAAGGTCCACACCGGGGAGCTGTTTTTT. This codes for CATRVGKVHTGELFF. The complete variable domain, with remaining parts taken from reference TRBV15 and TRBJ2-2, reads DAMVIQNPRYQVTQFGKPVTLSCSQTLNHNVMYWYQQKSSQAPKLLFHYYDKDFNNEADTPDNFQSRRPNTSFCFLDIRSPGLGDTAMYLCATRVGKVHTGELFFGEGSRLTVL.

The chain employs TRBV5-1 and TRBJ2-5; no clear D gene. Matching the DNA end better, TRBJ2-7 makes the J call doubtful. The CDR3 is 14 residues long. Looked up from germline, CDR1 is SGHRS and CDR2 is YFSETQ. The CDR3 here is CASSTSTASYEQYF. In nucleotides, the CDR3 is TGCGCCAGCAGCACTTCAACAGCTTCCTACGAGCAGTACTTC.

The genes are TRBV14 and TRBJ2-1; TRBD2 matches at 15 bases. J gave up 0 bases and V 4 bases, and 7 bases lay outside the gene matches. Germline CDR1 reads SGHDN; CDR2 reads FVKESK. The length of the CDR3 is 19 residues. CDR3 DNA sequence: TGTGCCAGCAGCCTAACCGGGACTAGCGGGAGGAGCTCCTACAATGAGCAGTTCTTC. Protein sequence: CASSLTGTSGRSSYNEQFF. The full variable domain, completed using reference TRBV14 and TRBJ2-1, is EAGVTQFPSHSVIEKGQTVTLRCDPISGHDNLYWYRRVMGKEIKFLLHFVKESKQDESGMPNNRFLAERTGGTYSTLKVQPAELEDSGVYFCASSLTGTSGRSSYNEQFFGPGTRLTVL.

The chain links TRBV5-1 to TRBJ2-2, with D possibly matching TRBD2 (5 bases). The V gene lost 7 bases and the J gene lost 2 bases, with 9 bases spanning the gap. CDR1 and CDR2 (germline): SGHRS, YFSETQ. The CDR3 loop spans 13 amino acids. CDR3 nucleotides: TGCGCCAGCGAGGGCCAAAACACCGGGGAGCTGTTTTTT. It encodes CASEGQNTGELFF.

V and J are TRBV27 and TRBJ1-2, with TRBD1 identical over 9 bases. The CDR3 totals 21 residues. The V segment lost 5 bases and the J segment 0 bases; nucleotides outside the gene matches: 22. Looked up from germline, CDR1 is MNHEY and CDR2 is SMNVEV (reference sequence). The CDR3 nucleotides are TGTGCCAGCAGTGCTATCGGACAGGGGCAGGGGGACGTTAAAGCTAACTATGGCTACACCTTC. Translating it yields CASSAIGQGQGDVKANYGYTF.

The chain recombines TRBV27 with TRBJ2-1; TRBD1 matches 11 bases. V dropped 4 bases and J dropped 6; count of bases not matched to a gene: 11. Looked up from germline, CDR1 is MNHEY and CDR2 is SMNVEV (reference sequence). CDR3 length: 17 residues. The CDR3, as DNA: TGTGCCAGCAGTTGGAGACGAGGACAGGGGGCCCTCAATGAGCAGTTCTTC. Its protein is CASSWRRGQGALNEQFF.

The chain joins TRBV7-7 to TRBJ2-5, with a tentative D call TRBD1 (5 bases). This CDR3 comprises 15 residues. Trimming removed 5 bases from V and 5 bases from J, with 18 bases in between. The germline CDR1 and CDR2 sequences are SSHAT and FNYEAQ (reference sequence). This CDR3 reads CASSPEPRDQETQYF. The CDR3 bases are TGTGCCAGCAGCCCCGAGCCCAGGGATCAGGAGACCCAGTACTTC.

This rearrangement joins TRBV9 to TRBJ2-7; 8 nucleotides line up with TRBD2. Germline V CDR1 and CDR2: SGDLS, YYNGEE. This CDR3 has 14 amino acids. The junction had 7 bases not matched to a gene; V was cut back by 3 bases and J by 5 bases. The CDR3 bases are TGTGCCAGCAGCGCCAGCGGGAGAAACGACGAGCAGTACTTC. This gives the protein CASSASGRNDEQYF.

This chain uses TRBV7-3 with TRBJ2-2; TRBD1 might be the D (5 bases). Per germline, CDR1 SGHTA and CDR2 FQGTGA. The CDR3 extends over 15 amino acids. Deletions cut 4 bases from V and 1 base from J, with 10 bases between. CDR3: CASSSPGQNTGELFF. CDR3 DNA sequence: TGTGCCAGCAGCTCCCCCGGACAGAACACCGGGGAGCTGTTTTTT.

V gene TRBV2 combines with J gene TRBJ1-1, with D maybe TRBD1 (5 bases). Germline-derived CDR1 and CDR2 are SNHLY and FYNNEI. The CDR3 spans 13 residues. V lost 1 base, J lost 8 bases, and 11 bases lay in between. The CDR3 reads CASSEGRDEEAFF. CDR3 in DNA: TGTGCCAGCAGTGAAGGCAGGGATGAGGAAGCTTTCTTT.

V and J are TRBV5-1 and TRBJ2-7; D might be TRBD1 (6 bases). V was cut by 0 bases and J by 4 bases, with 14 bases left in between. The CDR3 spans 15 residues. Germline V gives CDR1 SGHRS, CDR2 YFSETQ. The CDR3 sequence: CASSLAPGQTYEQYF. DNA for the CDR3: TGCGCCAGCAGCTTGGCCCCGGGACAAACTTACGAGCAGTACTTC. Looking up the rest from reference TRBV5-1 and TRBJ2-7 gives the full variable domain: KAGVTQTPRYLIKTRGQQVTLSCSPISGHRSVSWYQQTPGQGLQFLFEYFSETQRNKGNFPGRFSGRQFSNSRSEMNVSTLELGDSALYLCASSLAPGQTYEQYFGPGTRLTVT.

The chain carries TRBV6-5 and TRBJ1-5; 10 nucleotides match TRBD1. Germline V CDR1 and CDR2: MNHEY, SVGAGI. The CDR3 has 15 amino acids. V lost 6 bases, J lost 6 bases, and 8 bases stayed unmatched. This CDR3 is CASRRQGAGGQPQHF. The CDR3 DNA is TGTGCCAGCAGGAGACAGGGGGCAGGGGGTCAGCCCCAGCATTTT.